Each of the 32 T cell receptor beta chains below was sequenced from the same sample in a study of blood T cells in healthy people across ages. Together with a sample-barcoded 5' primer, a J-beta primer mix was included in a second PCR lasting about 7 to 11 cycles. TCRdb re-called the 5' RACE reads through MiXCR, storing one row per CDR3 protein. The table has 750,000 to 850,000 distinct CDR3 sequences, 25% seen once. The data were also submitted as part of a second study, on T cells of mothers and their children.

Sample: blood. Receptors were obtained from a boy between 5 and 17 years old in good health.

The chain combines TRBV5-1 with TRBJ1-2; possible D gene TRBD1, 5 bases. The germline CDR1 and CDR2 sequences are SGHRS and YFSETQ. V dropped 4 bases and J dropped 6 bases, with 16 bases sitting between them. The CDR3 runs to 14 residues. The CDR3, as DNA: TGCGCCAGCAGCCCGCCCCGCGGGGCGGATGGCTACACCTTC. It is translated as CASSPPRGADGYTF. Variable domain in full (rest from reference TRBV5-1 and TRBJ1-2): KAGVTQTPRYLIKTRGQQVTLSCSPISGHRSVSWYQQTPGQGLQFLFEYFSETQRNKGNFPGRFSGRQFSNSRSEMNVSTLELGDSALYLCASSPPRGADGYTFGSGTRLTVV.

This clonotype was recorded a few times. The chain has TRBV7-2 and TRBJ2-5, with TRBD1 matching 9 bases. Germline assignment: CDR1 SGHTA and CDR2 FQGNSA. CDR3 size: 15 residues. The V and J ends lost 6 bases and 5 bases, in that order; junction bases with no gene match: 10. The chain's CDR3 is CASSSTGGRVETQYF. The CDR3 DNA follows: TGTGCCAGCAGTAGCACAGGGGGCAGGGTGGAGACCCAGTACTTC.

This clonotype was detected only a few times. The chain is built from TRBV6-4 and TRBJ1-1, with unresolved D. CDR1 and CDR2 (germline): MRHNA, SNTAGT. Trimming left V 2 bases short and J 3 bases short, with 7 bases between. The CDR3 totals 13 residues. CDR3 amino acids: CASSDTRDTEAFF. The DNA of the CDR3 is TGTGCCAGCAGTGACACGCGAGACACTGAAGCTTTCTTT.

This chain links TRBV7-2 with TRBJ1-1; D not resolved. V dropped 6 bases and J dropped 2 bases, with 10 bases sitting between them. This CDR3 region has 13 residues. Germline CDR1 and CDR2: SGHTA and FQGNSA. CDR3 in amino acids: CASSAFTNTEAFF. The CDR3 DNA is TGTGCCAGCAGTGCGTTTACAAACACTGAAGCTTTCTTT.

In its sample, this clonotype was seen a few times. This sequence joins TRBV20-1 and TRBJ2-3; the D is unclear. Germline lookup yields CDR1 DFQATT and CDR2 SNEGSKA (reference sequence). V gave up 6 bases and J gave up 1 base, with 14 bases separating them. This CDR3 is 14 amino acids long. The CDR3 DNA is TGCAGTGCCCCCTGGGCACCCCGCACAGATACGCAGTATTTT. Translating it yields CSAPWAPRTDTQYF.

The V call is TRBV20-1, the J call TRBJ2-5, with D perhaps given as TRBD1 or TRBD2 (5 bases each). V lost 8 bases to trimming and J lost 2 bases, with 12 bases between them. Germline-derived CDR1 and CDR2 are DFQATT and SNEGSKA (reference sequence). The CDR3 has 12 amino acids. CDR3 residues: CSQGEPQETQYF. CDR3 DNA: TGCAGTCAGGGAGAACCACAAGAGACCCAGTACTTC.

This clonotype turned up a few times. V and J are TRBV7-2 and TRBJ2-1; D might be TRBD2 (5 bases). Germline V CDR1 and CDR2: SGHTA, FQGNSA. The ends were cut back, 8 bases at V and 3 bases at J, with 14 bases in the middle. This CDR3 comprises 14 residues. CDR3 DNA: TGTGCCAGCCGAGTGATCGGGGACTACAATGAGCAGTTCTTC. Translation gives CASRVIGDYNEQFF.

The chain combines TRBV4-3 with TRBJ2-5; the match to TRBD1 covers 9 bases. The CDR3 is 16 amino acids. The ends lost 3 bases at V and 5 bases at J; junction bases unmatched: 10. Per the germline V gene, CDR1 is LGHNA and CDR2 is YSLEER. The CDR3 reads CASSHEWGQGMETQYF. In DNA, the CDR3 is TGCGCCAGCAGCCACGAGTGGGGACAGGGAATGGAGACCCAGTACTTC.

The genes are TRBV24-1 and TRBJ2-1; TRBD2 aligns across 12 bases. Germline CDR1 and CDR2: KGHDR and SFDVKD. V gave up 3 bases and J gave up 5 bases; unmatched junction bases: 4. The CDR3 covers 16 residues. CDR3 sequence (DNA): TGTGCCACCAGTGATCCAGGACTAGCGGGGAACAATGAGCAGTTCTTC. This gives the protein CATSDPGLAGNNEQFF.

The chain links TRBV12-3 or TRBV12-4 to TRBJ1-4; D remains unclear. The CDR3 consists of 13 residues. V lost 3 bases and J lost 1, with 3 bases in between. CDR3 amino acids: CASSFKTNEKLFF. The CDR3 coding sequence is TGTGCCAGCAGTTTCAAAACTAATGAAAAACTGTTTTTT.

The chain recombines TRBV12-3 or TRBV12-4 with TRBJ2-5, with 8 bases that match TRBD2. The J call is in doubt because the DNA end fits TRBJ2-1 better. The CDR3 contains 16 residues. The CDR3 sequence: CASSLARSGSDNEQFF. The CDR3 DNA reads TGTGCCAGCAGTTTAGCGCGAAGCGGGAGTGACAATGAGCAGTTCTTC.

In this sample, this clonotype turned up a few times. This rearrangement joins TRBV29-1 to TRBJ1-3; D is uncertain. This CDR3 region has 14 residues. Trimming pared 2 bases from V and 0 bases from J, leaving 8 bases between. Germline CDR1 and CDR2: SQVTM and ANQGSEA. The CDR3 sequence: CSVEQDLSGNTIYF. Here the CDR3 DNA reads TGCAGCGTTGAACAGGACCTCTCTGGAAACACCATATATTTT.

CDR3 sequence: CSAPDTSAEQYF. In nucleotides, the CDR3 is TGCAGTGCCCCTGACACATCGGCCGAGCAGTACTTC. The chain recombines TRBV20-1 with TRBJ2-7; no clear D. The CDR3 is made up of 12 amino acids. The ends were cut back, 6 bases at V and 6 bases at J, with 15 bases in the middle. Germline CDR1 and CDR2: DFQATT and SNEGSKA (reference sequence).

V gene TRBV5-4 combines with J gene TRBJ1-1, with D maybe TRBD1 (5 bases). CDR3 length: 13 amino acids. Between the trimmed V and J ends, which lost 5 bases and 5 bases, there was a span of 13 bases. From germline, CDR1 is SGHNT and CDR2 YYREEE (reference sequence). For the CDR3, the DNA is TGTGCCAGCAGTTACGGGACTTCTACTGAAGCTTTCTTT. Protein: CASSYGTSTEAFF.

The rearrangement uses TRBV7-2 and TRBJ1-4; tentative D call: TRBD1 (6 bases). V was shortened by 5 bases and J by 7 bases, with 11 bases between the two germline ends. CDR1 is SGHTA, CDR2 FQGNSA, per germline. CDR3 length: 13 amino acids. The CDR3 reads CASSRGGVEKLFF. The DNA for the CDR3 is TGTGCCAGCAGCCGGGGGGGCGTTGAAAAACTGTTTTTT.

The chain uses TRBV12-3 or TRBV12-4 and TRBJ2-7, with a possible D match to TRBD1 (7 bases). The V end lost 8 bases, the J end lost 5 bases, and 16 bases lay between the germline ends. The CDR3 loop spans 13 amino acids. Written as DNA, the CDR3 is TGTGCCAGCCACTCAGGGGGGCGGAACGAGCAGTACTTC. This codes for CASHSGGRNEQYF.

In this sample, this clonotype turned up a few times. This rearrangement joins TRBV5-1 to TRBJ2-5, with 7 bases fitting TRBD1. Near its end, the DNA agrees better with TRBJ2-7, so the J call may be wrong. Per germline, CDR1 SGHRS and CDR2 YFSETQ. The CDR3 length is 13 residues. Here the CDR3 DNA reads TGCGCCAGCAGCTTGGAGGGGGCGGACGAGCAGTACTTC. It yields the protein CASSLEGADEQYF.

The V gene is TRBV6-1, the J gene TRBJ2-6; no definite D call. The germline gives CDR1 MNHNS, CDR2 SASEGT. V lost 2 bases and J lost 4, with 6 bases in between. The CDR3 sequence is 14 residues long. The CDR3 loop is CASSEPEGANVLTF. In nucleotides, the CDR3 is TGTGCCAGCAGTGAACCGGAGGGGGCCAACGTCCTGACTTTC.

The genes are TRBV6-4 and TRBJ2-1, with D hard to call. The CDR3 is 13 amino acids. Germline-derived CDR1 and CDR2 are MRHNA and SNTAGT. V was clipped by 3 bases and J by 5 bases, with 8 bases between them. DNA for the CDR3: TGTGCCAGCAGTGAAGCCCAGAACAATGAGCAGTTCTTC. Amino acid sequence: CASSEAQNNEQFF.

The chain recombines TRBV7-2 with TRBJ2-1, with D tentatively TRBD1 or TRBD2 (6 bases each). Gene TRBJ2-7 matches the end of the DNA better, so the J call may be wrong. This CDR3 spans 16 amino acids. The germline CDR1 and CDR2 sequences are SGHTA and FQGNSA. Here the CDR3 reads CASGGFGGADAYEQYF. In DNA form, the CDR3 reads TGTGCCAGCGGGGGGTTCGGGGGCGCGGATGCCTACGAGCAGTACTTC.

V is TRBV12-3 or TRBV12-4 and J is TRBJ1-3, with 9 positions matching TRBD1. Trimming took 6 bases from V and 7 from J; bases not matched to a gene: 10. The CDR3 is made up of 15 amino acids. In nucleotides, the CDR3 is TGTGCCAGCAGGTCCGGGACAGGGCTTTCGAACACCATATATTTT. Protein sequence: CASRSGTGLSNTIYF.

The V gene is TRBV19, the J gene TRBJ2-3; a weak D match, TRBD1 (5 bases). V lost 6 bases and J 9 bases, leaving 19 bases between the germline ends. Germline CDR1 and CDR2: LNHDA and SQIVND (reference sequence). The CDR3 extends over 14 amino acids. In nucleotides, the CDR3 is TGTGCCAGTAGCGAAGAAACAGGCGGATCAACGCAGTATTTT. Translated, it gives CASSEETGGSTQYF.

The V call is TRBV20-1, the J call TRBJ2-1, with D possibly called TRBD1 or TRBD2 (5 bases each). CDR3 size: 14 residues. The V gene's germline CDR1 is DFQATT and CDR2 SNEGSKA (reference sequence). V shed 2 bases and J shed 8 bases, with 16 bases lying between them. DNA of the CDR3: TGCAGTGCTAGATCCGGGGATAGGGGAGATGAGCAGTTCTTC. Its translation is CSARSGDRGDEQFF.

The V call is TRBV4-1, the J call TRBJ2-7, with 10 bases matching TRBD2. With V trimmed by 2 bases and J by 5 bases, 3 bases remained unmatched. This CDR3 is built from 14 residues. Germline CDR1 and CDR2: MGHRA and YSYEKL. CDR3 in amino acids: CASSQTGLADEQYF. In nucleotides, the CDR3 is TGCGCCAGCAGCCAAACCGGACTAGCGGACGAGCAGTACTTC.

The chain is built from TRBV19 and TRBJ2-3; maybe TRBD2 (5 bases). CDR1 and CDR2 from the germline V gene are LNHDA and SQIVND (reference sequence). Trimming took 5 bases from V and 6 from J, leaving 15 bases between them. The CDR3 is made up of 14 amino acids. The CDR3, as DNA: TGTGCCAGTAGTCGTACTAGATATGCGGATACGCAGTATTTT. Protein sequence: CASSRTRYADTQYF.

V and J are TRBV5-1 and TRBJ2-5, with TRBD1 identical over 9 bases. The end of the DNA aligns better with TRBJ2-7, so the J call may be wrong. The germline V gene has CDR1 SGHRS and CDR2 YFSETQ. CDR3 length equals 15 residues. CDR3 amino acids: CASSPTGTGFFEQYF. CDR3 bases: TGCGCCAGCAGTCCTACCGGGACAGGGTTCTTCGAGCAGTACTTC.

In nucleotides, the CDR3 is TGCAGTGGACAGACCCCTGGAAACACCATATATTTT. Amino acid sequence: CSGQTPGNTIYF. The chain links TRBV29-1 to TRBJ1-3; D might be TRBD1 (6 bases). Germline V gene data show CDR1 as SQVTM and CDR2 as ANQGSEA. The CDR3 contains 12 residues.

In this sample, this clonotype turned up a few times. The rearrangement links TRBV4-3 to TRBJ1-2, with D possibly being TRBD1 (6 bases). V lost 3 bases to trimming and J lost 6 bases, with 23 bases between them. CDR1 LGHNA and CDR2 YSLEER come from the germline V gene. The CDR3 spans 17 residues. The CDR3 DNA reads as TGCGCCAGCAGCCACACTAATCCCGGGGGCGTGTTGGATGGCTACACCTTC. Its translation is CASSHTNPGGVLDGYTF.

The chain combines TRBV25-1 with TRBJ1-1, with D hard to call. CDR1 MGHDK and CDR2 SYGVNS come from the germline V gene. V lost 3 bases and J 0 bases, leaving 8 bases between the germline ends. CDR3 length: 14 amino acids. The CDR3 is CASSDQSLNTEAFF. CDR3 bases: TGTGCCAGCAGTGATCAGAGTTTGAACACTGAAGCTTTCTTT.

V is TRBV7-9 and J is TRBJ1-2; D not resolved. The V gene's germline CDR1 is SEHNR and CDR2 FQNEAQ (reference sequence). The CDR3 totals 15 residues. V lost 6 bases to trimming and J lost 2 bases, with 16 bases between them. The CDR3 loop reads CASSHRLPGNYGYTF. The CDR3 nucleotides read TGTGCCAGCAGTCACCGGTTGCCAGGCAACTATGGCTACACCTTC.

The table lists this clonotype with a count of one. This chain connects TRBV7-9 to TRBJ2-7; 9 positions match TRBD2. This CDR3 has 15 residues. Germline CDR1 reads SEHNR; CDR2 reads FQNEAQ (reference sequence). With V trimmed by 6 bases and J by 1 base, 7 bases remained unmatched. The CDR3 DNA follows: TGTGCCAGCAGGGGAGCGGGAGGCCTGTCCTACGAGCAGTACTTC. Its protein is CASRGAGGLSYEQYF.

J is TRBJ2-2 and V is TRBV5-1; 10 positions agree with TRBD1. The CDR3 has 17 residues. The ends lost 4 bases at V and 6 bases at J; junction bases unmatched: 12. Germline CDR1 SGHRS, CDR2 YFSETQ. The CDR3 region has the DNA TGCGCCAGCAGCACCACGACAGGGGGCGGGCCGGCCGGGGAGCTGTTTTTT. Its translation: CASSTTTGGGPAGELFF. The full variable domain, rest sourced from reference TRBV5-1 and TRBJ2-2, is KAGVTQTPRYLIKTRGQQVTLSCSPISGHRSVSWYQQTPGQGLQFLFEYFSETQRNKGNFPGRFSGRQFSNSRSEMNVSTLELGDSALYLCASSTTTGGGPAGELFFGEGSRLTVL.